The clone carrying this TCR beta chain appeared a single time. The CDR3 contains 21 residues. Germline CDR1 reads LGHDT; CDR2 reads YNNKEL (reference sequence). After removal of 0 bases from V and 0 bases from J, the junction contained 17 bases not matched to a gene. This sample stems from a study of blood T cell repertoires in COVID-19. As originally analysed: The authors estimated nucleated cell counts from reference gene primer amplification. Assay: immunoSEQ multiplex PCR; the TCRdb copy retains only in-frame clones and omits some. V, J and clone size reflect that table, while D and trimming were determined from the DNA. The sample shows about 40,000 clones, 80% to 90% of them seen only once.

The sample taken for sequencing was peripheral blood. The sequence was collected from a human donor in a cohort sampled during active COVID-19. The chain has TRBV3-1 (or the pseudogene TRBV3-2) and TRBJ2-4, with 7 bases that match TRBD1. As DNA, the CDR3 is TGTGCCAGCAGCCAAGAGGTAGCCGGGACAGACGGAATACTAGCCAAAAACATTCAGTACTTC. Translating it yields CASSQEVAGTDGILAKNIQYF.